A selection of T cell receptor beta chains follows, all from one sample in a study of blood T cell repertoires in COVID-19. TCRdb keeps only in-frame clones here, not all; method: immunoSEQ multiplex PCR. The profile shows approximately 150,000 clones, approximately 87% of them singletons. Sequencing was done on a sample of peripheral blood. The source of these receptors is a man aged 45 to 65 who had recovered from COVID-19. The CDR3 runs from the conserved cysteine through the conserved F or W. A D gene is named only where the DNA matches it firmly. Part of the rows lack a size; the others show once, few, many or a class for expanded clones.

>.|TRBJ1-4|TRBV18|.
CASSPVITNEKLFF
TGTGCCAGCTCACCAGTCATAACTAATGAAAAACTGTTTTTT
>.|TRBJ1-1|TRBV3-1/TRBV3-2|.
CASTPDTSRNTEAFF
TGTGCCAGCACTCCGGACACGTCGAGGAACACTGAAGCTTTCTTT
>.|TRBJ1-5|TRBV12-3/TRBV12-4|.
CASRTGFNQPQHF
TGTGCCAGCAGAACAGGGTTCAATCAGCCCCAGCATTTT
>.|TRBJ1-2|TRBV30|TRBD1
CAWSVLDRGLRGYTF
TGTGCCTGGAGTGTATTGGACAGGGGGCTCCGGGGCTACACCTTC
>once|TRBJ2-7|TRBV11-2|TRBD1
CASSWGGQGSSEQYF
TGTGCCAGCAGCTGGGGGGGACAGGGTTCTTCCGAGCAGTACTTC
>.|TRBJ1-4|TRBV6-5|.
CASSYRGRDEKLFF
TGTGCCAGCAGTTACAGGGGAAGGGATGAAAAACTGTTTTTT
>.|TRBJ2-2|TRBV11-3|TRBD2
CASSSGVNTGELFF
TGTGCCAGCAGCAGCGGGGTTAACACCGGGGAGCTGTTTTTT
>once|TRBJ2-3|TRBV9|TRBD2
CASSVESGGVDTQYF
TGTGCCAGCAGCGTAGAGAGTGGGGGGGTTGATACGCAGTATTTT
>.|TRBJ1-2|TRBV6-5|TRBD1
CASSYMDRARSYPTF
TGTGCCAGCAGTTACATGGACAGGGCTCGGTCGTATCCCACCTTC
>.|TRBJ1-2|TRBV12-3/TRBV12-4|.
CASSSSGDYGYTF
TGTGCCAGCAGTTCGTCAGGGGACTATGGCTACACCTTC
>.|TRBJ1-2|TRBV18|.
CASSPAAAGRSGYTF
TGTGCCAGCTCACCCGCGGCGGCAGGGAGGTCTGGCTACACCTTC
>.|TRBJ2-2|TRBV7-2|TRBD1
CASSFNRGDTGELFF
TGTGCCAGCAGCTTTAACAGGGGGGACACCGGGGAGCTGTTTTTT
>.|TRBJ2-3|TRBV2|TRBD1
CASRFRDRGRGTDTQYF
TGTGCCAGCAGGTTCCGGGACAGGGGGCGAGGCACAGATACGCAGTATTTT
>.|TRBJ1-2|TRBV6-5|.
CASSRGSWVNYGYTF
TGTGCCAGCAGTAGGGGCAGTTGGGTTAACTATGGCTACACCTTC
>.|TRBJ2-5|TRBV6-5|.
CASSYGRDSQETQYF
TGTGCCAGCAGTTACGGGCGGGACTCTCAAGAGACCCAGTACTTC
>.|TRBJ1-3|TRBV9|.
CASSVEAGTGNTIYF
TGTGCCAGCAGCGTAGAAGCAGGGACTGGAAACACCATATATTTT